The 19 T cell receptor beta chains reported below all come from one sample, sequenced in a study of radiation and T cells in renal cell carcinoma. The time point was: baseline pretreatment blood. Treatment: 15 Gy SBRT to primary tumor, nephrectomy 4 weeks later. Sequenced by immunoSEQ multiplex PCR; TCRdb stores in-frame clones only, minus some. The table lists under 65,000 clones, just under 80% of them singletons, with roughly 7.2% in the top ten. The sample consisted of blood, taken from a patient whose treatment included radiotherapy and nephrectomy. Receptors originate from a man aged 60 to 69 with renal cell carcinoma.

The rearrangement links TRBV10-3 to TRBJ1-1; D may be TRBD1 (5 bases). Germline V gene sequence: CDR1 ENHRY, CDR2 SYGVKD. The CDR3 extends over 13 amino acids. Trimming cost V 0 bases and J 10 bases, with 12 bases left between them. The DNA of the CDR3 is TGTGCCATCAGTGAGTCGACTCGGGGGGGAGCTTTCTTT. This gives the protein CAISESTRGGAFF.

This chain uses TRBV30 with TRBJ2-2; 7 bases line up with TRBD2. J gave up 0 bases and V 0 bases, and 4 bases lay outside the gene matches. Germline V lookup: CDR1 GTSNPN, CDR2 SVGIG (reference sequence). The CDR3 is 16 amino acids. CDR3 residues: CAWSVAGEPNTGELFF. The CDR3 DNA sequence: TGTGCCTGGAGTGTGGCGGGGGAACCGAACACCGGGGAGCTGTTTTTT.

The V call is TRBV18, the J call TRBJ2-7; maybe TRBD2 (6 bases). This CDR3 comprises 15 residues. V lost 5 bases and J lost 0, with 14 bases in between. Germline-derived CDR1 and CDR2 are KGHSH and LQKENI. The CDR3 loop is CASSSTGGSSYEQYV. The CDR3 DNA sequence: TGTGCCAGCTCAAGCACCGGAGGGAGCTCCTACGAGCAGTACGTC.

The chain links TRBV2 to TRBJ2-4; 12 nucleotides agree with TRBD1. V dropped 5 bases and J dropped 8; count of bases not matched to a gene: 7. The germline V gene encodes CDR1 SNHLY and CDR2 FYNNEI. This CDR3 comprises 15 residues. This CDR3 reads CASSSGTGGRDIQYF. Here the CDR3 DNA reads TGTGCCAGCAGTTCCGGGACAGGGGGCCGGGACATTCAGTACTTC.

The V gene is TRBV5-1, the J gene TRBJ1-2; TRBD1 matches at 7 bases. From germline, CDR1 is SGHRS and CDR2 YFSETQ. The CDR3 is 14 residues long. V was clipped by 0 bases and J by 6 bases; unmatched bases: 5. CDR3 residues: CASSLDTGEDGYTF. The CDR3 DNA reads as TGCGCCAGCAGCTTGGACACAGGGGAGGATGGCTACACCTTC.

The chain is built from TRBV9 and TRBJ2-5; D not resolved. Trimming removed 3 bases from V and 4 bases from J, with 22 bases in between. The CDR3 length is 17 residues. Germline CDR1 reads SGDLS; CDR2 reads YYNGEE. For the CDR3, the DNA is TGTGCCAGCAGCGGGATCGAACGGGTGGGCCTAGGAGAGACCCAGTACTTC. This gives the protein CASSGIERVGLGETQYF.

The rearrangement links TRBV5-6 to TRBJ2-7; the D gene is possibly TRBD1 (6 bases). Between the trimmed V and J ends, which lost 4 bases and 3 bases, there was a span of 11 bases. The CDR3 is 13 amino acids. Germline loops: CDR1 SGHDT, CDR2 YYEEEE. The CDR3: CASSRTAGYEQYF. The CDR3 coding sequence is TGTGCCAGCAGCCGGACAGCCGGCTACGAGCAGTACTTC.

This clone turned up a few times. This chain connects TRBV10-3 to TRBJ2-2, with 10 bases aligning to TRBD2. After removal of 0 bases from V and 2 bases from J, the junction contained 12 bases not matched to a gene. This CDR3 region has 20 residues. Germline V CDR1 and CDR2: ENHRY, SYGVKD. CDR3 protein: CAISESLGLADSLNTGELFF. The CDR3 bases are TGTGCCATCAGTGAGTCATTAGGACTAGCGGATTCTCTAAACACCGGGGAGCTGTTTTTT.

A note on this clone: The DNA is omitted, as the CDR3 cannot be located on it reliably, and the CDR3 follows TCRdb's listing. This rearrangement joins TRBV9 to TRBJ2-2; the D call in the table, TRBD1, was not verified against the DNA. CDR1 and CDR2 from the germline V gene are SGDLS and YYNGEE. Termini included, the CDR3 measures 13 amino acids. CDR3 protein: CASLDRVGRGAVF.

This chain joins TRBV30 and TRBJ2-6, with 10 bases fitting TRBD2. Germline lookup yields CDR1 GTSNPN and CDR2 SVGIG (reference sequence). This CDR3 spans 16 amino acids. V lost 3 bases, J lost 0 bases, and 2 bases stayed unmatched. The CDR3 bases are TGTGCCTGGAGACTAGCGGGAAGCTCTGGGGCCAACGTCCTGACTTTC. Its protein is CAWRLAGSSGANVLTF.

This chain connects TRBV2 to TRBJ2-2, with D hard to call. Germline V gives CDR1 SNHLY, CDR2 FYNNEI. CDR3 size: 14 residues. V was cut by 9 bases and J by 0 bases, with 11 bases left in between. The CDR3 sequence is CASRAAPNTGELFF. CDR3 coding DNA: TGTGCCAGTCGGGCAGCTCCGAACACCGGGGAGCTGTTTTTT.

The chain links TRBV29-1 to TRBJ1-5; 10 bases are shared with TRBD1. Germline-derived CDR1 and CDR2 are SQVTM and ANQGSEA. There are 12 residues in the CDR3. The V segment lost 8 bases and the J segment 7 bases; nucleotides outside the gene matches: 5. The CDR3 nucleotides read TGCAGCCTTGGACAGGGGGGGCAGCCCCAGCATTTT. It translates to CSLGQGGQPQHF.

J is TRBJ2-7 and V is TRBV5-4, with D perhaps TRBD1 (6 bases). The V end lost 3 bases, the J end lost 4 bases, and 17 bases lay between the germline ends. The CDR3 contains 15 residues. Germline-derived CDR1 and CDR2 are SGHNT and YYREEE (reference sequence). The CDR3 reads CASSSFGQMEYEQYF. The CDR3, as DNA: TGTGCCAGCAGCTCGTTTGGACAGATGGAATACGAGCAGTACTTC.

This clone was counted only a few times. The CDR3 sequence is CASSPGYYNEQFF. Written as DNA, the CDR3 is TGTGCCAGTAGCCCCGGGTACTACAATGAGCAGTTCTTC. This rearrangement joins TRBV19 to TRBJ2-1; no reliable D call. Germline V lookup: CDR1 LNHDA, CDR2 SQIVND (reference sequence). This CDR3 comprises 13 residues. The V end lost 6 bases, the J end lost 3 bases, and 9 bases lay between the germline ends. Full variable domain (missing parts from reference TRBV19 and TRBJ2-1): DGGITQSPKYLFRKEGQNVTLSCEQNLNHDAMYWYRQDPGQGLRLIYYSQIVNDFQKGDIAEGYSVSREKKESFPLTVTSAQKNPTAFYLCASSPGYYNEQFFGPGTRLTVL.

The V gene is TRBV4-1, the J gene TRBJ2-7; TRBD1 matches 9 bases. The V and J ends lost 3 bases and 2 bases, in that order; junction bases with no gene match: 5. Germline CDR1 and CDR2: MGHRA and YSYEKL. The CDR3 has 15 amino acids. CDR3 bases: TGCGCCAGCAGCCATACCGGGACAGGGACCTACGAGCAGTACTTC. Residues: CASSHTGTGTYEQYF.

The chain has TRBV5-1 and TRBJ1-1, with 8 nucleotides matching TRBD1. This CDR3 is built from 16 residues. Germline CDR1 reads SGHRS; CDR2 reads YFSETQ. V lost 1 base to trimming and J lost 0 bases; unmatched junction nucleotides: 5. CDR3 protein: CASSLPGTGVNTEAFF. CDR3 in DNA: TGCGCCAGCAGCTTGCCCGGGACAGGTGTGAACACTGAAGCTTTCTTT.

The genes are TRBV6-5 and TRBJ2-3, with D perhaps assigned TRBD1 or TRBD2 (5 bases each). This CDR3 has 16 residues. Trimming took 4 bases from V and 1 from J, leaving 15 bases between them. Germline values: CDR1 MNHEY, CDR2 SVGAGI. The CDR3 sequence: CASSLRGAGGTDTQYF. In DNA form, the CDR3 reads TGTGCCAGCAGTTTACGAGGGGCCGGGGGCACAGATACGCAGTATTTT.

The chain carries TRBV19 and TRBJ2-3; the D is unclear. Trimming removed 2 bases at V and 2 bases at J, with 8 bases between. Germline lookup yields CDR1 LNHDA and CDR2 SQIVND (reference sequence). There are 14 residues in the CDR3. Written as DNA, the CDR3 is TGTGCCAGTAGTATATCCGACTTCACAGATACGCAGTATTTT. Translation gives CASSISDFTDTQYF.

V gene TRBV7-2 combines with J gene TRBJ1-2; a possible D gene is TRBD1 (6 bases). The V gene lost 1 base and the J gene lost 7 bases, with 16 bases spanning the gap. The germline V gene encodes CDR1 SGHTA and CDR2 FQGNSA. This CDR3 region has 15 residues. Written as DNA, the CDR3 is TGTGCCAGCAGCTTAGTGGTCAGGGGTGAAGGTGGCTACACCTTC. Protein: CASSLVVRGEGGYTF.